The subject of this entry is one T cell receptor (beta chain). Its specificity is unknown. The data are from a study of blood T cells in healthy people across ages. Points from the study as a whole: The long-lived group displayed more naive CD4+ cells, plus higher diversity, than the aged donors did.

For the second PCR, which ran for about 7 to 11 cycles, a sample-barcoded 5' primer and a J-beta primer mix were used. One entry per CDR3 protein results from TCRdb running MiXCR on the 5' RACE reads. The data contain over 600,000 distinct CDR3 sequences, approximately 21% of them singletons. Germline V gives CDR1 SGHTA, CDR2 FQGNSA. The V and J ends lost 7 bases and 3 bases respectively, with 19 bases between them. The length of the CDR3 is 15 residues. This sequence was found in a man aged 65-85 years in good health. V usage is TRBV7-2 and J usage is TRBJ2-7, with D perhaps matching TRBD2 (6 bases). Sequencing was done on a sample of blood. This chain's CDR3 is CASKRDSAGSYEQYF. The CDR3 DNA follows: TGTGCCAGCAAACGTGATTCAGCGGGTAGCTACGAGCAGTACTTC.